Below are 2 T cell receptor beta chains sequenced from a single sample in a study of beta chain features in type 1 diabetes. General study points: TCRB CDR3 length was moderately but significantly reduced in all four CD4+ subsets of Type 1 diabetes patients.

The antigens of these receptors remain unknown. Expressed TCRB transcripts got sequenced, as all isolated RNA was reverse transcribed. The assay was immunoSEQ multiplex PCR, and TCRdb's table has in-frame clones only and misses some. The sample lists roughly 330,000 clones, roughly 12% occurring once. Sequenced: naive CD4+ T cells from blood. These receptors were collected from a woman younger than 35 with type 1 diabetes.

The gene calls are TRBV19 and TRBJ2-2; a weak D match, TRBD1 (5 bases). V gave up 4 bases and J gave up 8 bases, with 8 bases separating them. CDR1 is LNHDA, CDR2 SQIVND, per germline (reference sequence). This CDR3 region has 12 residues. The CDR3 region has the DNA TGTGCCAGTAGTACTGGGGCTGGGGAGCTGTTTTTT. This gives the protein CASSTGAGELFF.

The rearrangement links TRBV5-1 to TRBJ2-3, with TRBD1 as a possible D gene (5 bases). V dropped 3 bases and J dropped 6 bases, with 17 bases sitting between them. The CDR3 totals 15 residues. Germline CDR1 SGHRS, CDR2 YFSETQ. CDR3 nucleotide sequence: TGCGCCAGCAGCTCCACAGGTGACACGATGGATACGCAGTATTTT. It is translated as CASSSTGDTMDTQYF.